The next 9 T cell receptor beta chains were all read from a single sample in a study of blood T cell repertoires in COVID-19 (dated by TCRdb to about 2020). Preparation of the library involved the immunoSEQ multiplex PCR assay. TCRdb retrieved this table from immuneACCESS and kept in-frame rearrangements only. Not all clones are present; in checked studies, unresolved V genes account for under half, and no reason is known for the remainder. The sample has about 220,000 clones on record, roughly 84% of them singletons. 4.5% to 5.5% of the sample comes from the top ten. Sequences were obtained from peripheral blood. The source of these receptors is a woman aged 60-75 years who had recovered from COVID-19.

This rearrangement joins TRBV7-2 to TRBJ2-3; 10 nucleotides agree with TRBD2. Germline CDR1 is SGHTA and CDR2 is FQGNSA. This CDR3 is 15 amino acids long. After removal of 5 bases from V and 3 bases from J, the junction contained 5 bases not matched to a gene. The CDR3 bases are TGTGCCAGCAGCCCGGGACTAGCGTTAACAGATACGCAGTATTTT. This encodes CASSPGLALTDTQYF.

The V and J genes are TRBV7-2 and TRBJ2-1, with 10 nucleotides matching TRBD2. This CDR3 comprises 15 residues. V lost 6 bases, J lost 5 bases, and 7 bases stayed unmatched. Germline assignment: CDR1 SGHTA and CDR2 FQGNSA. CDR3 DNA sequence: TGTGCCAGCAGGACTAGGCTAGCGGGGGACAATGAGCAGTTCTTC. This gives the protein CASRTRLAGDNEQFF.

This clone has just a few counts. V and J are TRBV2 and TRBJ1-6; 8 bases match TRBD1. Per the germline V gene, CDR1 is SNHLY and CDR2 is FYNNEI. The CDR3 covers 14 residues. V was pared by 7 bases and J by 8 bases, with 7 bases of the junction left unmatched. The CDR3 bases are TGTGCCAGCAACTATGGACAGGGTGATTCACCCCTCCACTTT. Protein product: CASNYGQGDSPLHF.

This clone has a handful of counts. V is TRBV9 and J is TRBJ2-1; TRBD2 agrees at 9 bases. The CDR3 is made up of 16 amino acids. Per germline, CDR1 SGDLS and CDR2 YYNGEE. Unmatched junction bases numbered 8, after V lost 4 bases and J lost 3 bases. The CDR3 loop is CASSPLTSGLYNEQFF. As DNA, the CDR3 is TGTGCCAGCAGCCCCCTTACTAGCGGGCTCTACAATGAGCAGTTCTTC.

The V gene is TRBV5-6, the J gene TRBJ2-5; 7 nucleotides align to TRBD2. The junction had 8 bases not matched to a gene; V was cut back by 0 bases and J by 9 bases. Germline assignment: CDR1 SGHDT and CDR2 YYEEEE. This CDR3 region has 14 residues. The CDR3 protein is CASSLVVVGGSQYF. CDR3 in DNA: TGTGCCAGCAGCTTGGTCGTGGTGGGAGGGTCCCAGTACTTC.

This chain connects TRBV7-2 to TRBJ2-7, with D uncertain. The CDR3 runs 15 residues. V was trimmed by 1 base and J by 0 bases, leaving 10 bases between them. The germline CDR1 and CDR2 sequences are SGHTA and FQGNSA. The CDR3 reads CASSLVFSSSYEQYF. In DNA, the CDR3 is TGTGCCAGCAGCTTAGTTTTCTCTAGCTCCTACGAGCAGTACTTC. Drawing the rest from reference TRBV7-2 and TRBJ2-7, the complete variable domain is GAGVSQSPSNKVTEKGKDVELRCDPISGHTALYWYRQSLGQGLEFLIYFQGNSAPDKSGLPSDRFSAERTGGSVSTLTIQRTQQEDSAVYLCASSLVFSSSYEQYFGPGTRLTVT.

The V gene is TRBV30, the J gene TRBJ2-3, with 9 bases fitting TRBD2. With 1 base clipped from V and 2 bases from J, the junction kept 13 bases outside the gene matches. This CDR3 is 18 amino acids long. Germline CDR1 reads GTSNPN; CDR2 reads SVGIG (reference sequence). The CDR3 bases are TGTGCCTGGAGTGCCCGACTCGGGACTAGCAAAAACACAGATACGCAGTATTTT. This sequence encodes CAWSARLGTSKNTDTQYF.

The chain has TRBV6-5 and TRBJ1-6; D is unresolved. The CDR3 loop spans 14 amino acids. V shed 5 bases and J shed 7 bases, with 12 bases lying between them. In germline, CDR1 is MNHEY, CDR2 SVGAGI. The CDR3 reads CASSPTGINSPLHF. Here the CDR3 DNA reads TGTGCCAGCAGTCCTACCGGGATCAATTCACCCCTCCACTTT.

The chain employs TRBV5-6 and TRBJ1-2, with 7 bases aligning to TRBD1. The CDR3 spans 14 residues. Germline V lookup: CDR1 SGHDT, CDR2 YYEEEE. With V trimmed by 0 bases and J by 1 base, 0 bases remained unmatched. CDR3 residues: CASSLAGGNYGYTF. The CDR3 DNA reads TGTGCCAGCAGCTTGGCAGGGGGTAACTATGGCTACACCTTC.